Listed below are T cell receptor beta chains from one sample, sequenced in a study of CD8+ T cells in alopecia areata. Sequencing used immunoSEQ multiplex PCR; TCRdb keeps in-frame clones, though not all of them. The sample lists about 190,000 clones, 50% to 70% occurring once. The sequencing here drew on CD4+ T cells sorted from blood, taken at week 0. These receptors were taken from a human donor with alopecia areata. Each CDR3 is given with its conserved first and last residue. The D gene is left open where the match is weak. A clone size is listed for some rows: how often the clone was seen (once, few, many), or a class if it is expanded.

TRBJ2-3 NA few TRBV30 CAWSVGGAGDTQYF TGTGCCTGGAGTGTAGGGGGGGCAGGAGATACGCAGTATTTT
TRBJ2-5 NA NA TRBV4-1 CASSQQAVPGRRTQYF TGCGCCAGCAGCCAACAGGCTGTCCCGGGACGTCGGACCCAGTACTTC
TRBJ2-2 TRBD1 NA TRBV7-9 CASSLAGRTGNTGELFF TGTGCCAGCAGCTTAGCGGGACGGACAGGGAACACCGGGGAGCTGTTTTTT
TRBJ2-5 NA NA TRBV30 CAWGSRAGRQETQYF TGTGCCTGGGGGAGTCGAGCAGGGAGGCAAGAGACCCAGTACTTC
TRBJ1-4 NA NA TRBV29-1 CSAGPGATNEKLFF TGCAGCGCCGGGCCCGGAGCAACTAATGAAAAACTGTTTTTT
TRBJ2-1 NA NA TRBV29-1 CSVGALLSYAYNEQFF TGCAGCGTTGGGGCCCTCCTATCTTACGCTTACAATGAGCAGTTCTTC
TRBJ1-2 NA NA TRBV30 CAWSVQGVVGYGYTF TGTGCCTGGAGTGTACAAGGAGTGGTAGGCTATGGCTACACCTTC
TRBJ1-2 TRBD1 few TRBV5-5 CASSLSGGWTGDGYTF TGTGCCAGCAGCTTGTCGGGCGGCTGGACAGGCGATGGCTACACCTTC
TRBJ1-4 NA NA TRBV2 CASSPDREKLFF TGTGCCAGCAGTCCCGACAGGGAAAAACTGTTTTTT
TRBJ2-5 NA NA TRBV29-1 CSSILTEVQETQYF TGCAGCTCCATCCTGACGGAAGTACAAGAGACCCAGTACTTC
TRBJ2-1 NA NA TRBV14 CASSHRQGSPYNEQFF TGTGCCAGCAGCCATAGACAAGGGTCCCCTTACAATGAGCAGTTCTTC
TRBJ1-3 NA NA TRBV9 CASSIGQTSGNTIYF TGTGCCAGCAGCATAGGACAGACCTCTGGAAACACCATATATTTT
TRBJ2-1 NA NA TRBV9 CASSPVLAAEQFF TGTGCCAGCAGCCCGGTGTTAGCGGCTGAGCAGTTCTTC
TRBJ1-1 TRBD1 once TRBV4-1 CASDRGLGTEAFF TGCGCCAGCGACAGGGGGCTTGGCACTGAAGCTTTCTTT
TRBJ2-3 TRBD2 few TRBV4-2 CASSQEASGGQNTDTQYF TGTGCCAGCAGCCAAGAGGCTAGCGGGGGCCAAAACACAGATACGCAGTATTTT
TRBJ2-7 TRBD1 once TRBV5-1 CASSLAAGGSYEQYF TGCGCCAGCAGCTTGGCGGCAGGGGGCTCCTACGAGCAGTACTTC
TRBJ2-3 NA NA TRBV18 CASSPSDTQYF TGTGCCAGCTCACCATCAGATACGCAGTATTTT
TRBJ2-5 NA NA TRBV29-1 CSVEKQVGETQYF TGCAGCGTTGAAAAACAGGTGGGAGAGACCCAGTACTTC
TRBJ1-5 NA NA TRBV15 CATSRSRETSNQPQHF TGTGCCACCAGCAGATCCCGGGAAACGAGCAATCAGCCCCAGCATTTT
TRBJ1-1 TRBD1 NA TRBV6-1 CASSERRGQTEAFF TGTGCCAGCAGTGAACGCAGGGGGCAAACTGAAGCTTTCTTT
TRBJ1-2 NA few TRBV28 CASSTDTRDYTF TGTGCCAGCAGTACTGATACTAGAGACTACACCTTC
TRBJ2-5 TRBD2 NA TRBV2 CASNRLAGAQTQYF TGTGCCAGTAATAGACTAGCGGGGGCCCAGACCCAGTACTTC
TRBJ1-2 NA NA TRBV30 CAWSPEVDGYTF TGTGCCTGGAGTCCCGAGGTAGATGGCTACACCTTC
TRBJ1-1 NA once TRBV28 CASSFRRGNTEAFF TGTGCCAGCAGTTTCCGGCGGGGTAACACTGAAGCTTTCTTT
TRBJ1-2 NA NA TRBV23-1 CASSGQTVDYGYTF TGCGCCAGCAGCGGACAGACCGTCGACTATGGCTACACCTTC
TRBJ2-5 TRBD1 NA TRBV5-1 CASSGGDRQETQYF TGCGCCAGCAGCGGAGGGGACAGGCAAGAGACCCAGTACTTC
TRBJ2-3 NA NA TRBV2 CASDPGLSTDTQYF TGTGCCAGCGATCCGGGGCTGAGCACAGATACGCAGTATTTT
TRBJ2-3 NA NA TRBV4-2 CASSQVVSGTDTQYF TGTGCCAGCAGCCAAGTGGTTAGCGGCACAGATACGCAGTATTTT
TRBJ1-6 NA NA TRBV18 CASSLKATGNSPLHF TGTGCCAGCTCACTGAAGGCGACGGGGAATTCACCCCTCCACTTT
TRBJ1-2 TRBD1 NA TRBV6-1 CASSEPTGPYGYTF TGTGCCAGCAGTGAGCCGACAGGGCCGTATGGCTACACCTTC
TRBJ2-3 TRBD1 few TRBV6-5 CASSYGQGTDTQYF TGTGCCAGCAGTTACGGACAGGGAACAGATACGCAGTATTTT
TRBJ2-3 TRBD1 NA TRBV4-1 CASSQRGQGDGDTQYF TGCGCCAGCAGCCAAAGGGGACAGGGGGATGGAGATACGCAGTATTTT
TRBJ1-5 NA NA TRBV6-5 CASGYPGEQPQHF TGTGCCAGCGGTTACCCCGGTGAGCAGCCCCAGCATTTT
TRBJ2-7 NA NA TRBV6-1 CASSDTRGAYEQYF TGTGCCAGCAGTGACACCAGGGGAGCCTACGAGCAGTACTTC
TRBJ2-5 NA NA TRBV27 CASSFLERGGTQYF TGTGCCAGCAGTTTCCTGGAGAGGGGGGGGACCCAGTACTTC
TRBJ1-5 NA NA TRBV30 CAWSVAGSGNQPQHF TGTGCCTGGAGTGTAGCAGGGTCGGGCAATCAGCCCCAGCATTTT
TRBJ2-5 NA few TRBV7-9 CASSLGSAGMGTQYF TGTGCCAGCAGCTTAGGGTCCGCGGGAATGGGGACCCAGTACTTC
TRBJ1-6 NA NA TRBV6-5 CASKAGSYSPLHF TGTGCCAGCAAAGCAGGGAGCTATTCACCCCTCCACTTT
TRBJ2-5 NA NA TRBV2 CASSRVGGGETQYF TGTGCCAGCAGCAGGGTCGGTGGGGGAGAGACCCAGTACTTC
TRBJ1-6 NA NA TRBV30 CAWTQLGVSRDDSPLHF TGTGCCTGGACCCAATTGGGGGTTTCACGCGACGATTCACCCCTCCACTTT
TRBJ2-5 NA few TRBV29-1 CSVGQTKTIQETQYF TGCAGCGTTGGACAGACCAAAACAATACAAGAGACCCAGTACTTC
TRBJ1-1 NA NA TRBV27 CASRNSYTEAFF TGTGCCAGCAGAAACAGTTACACTGAAGCTTTCTTT
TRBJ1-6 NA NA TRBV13 CASSRRWTSNSPLHF TGTGCCAGCAGCCGGAGGTGGACAAGTAATTCACCCCTCCACTTT
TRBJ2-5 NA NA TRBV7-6 CASSLGARETQYF TGTGCCAGCAGCTTAGGGGCCAGAGAGACCCAGTACTTC
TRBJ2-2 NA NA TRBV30 CAWSTRDTNTGELFF TGTGCCTGGAGTACCCGGGACACGAACACCGGGGAGCTGTTTTTT
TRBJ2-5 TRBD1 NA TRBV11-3 CASSSAGGLQETQYF TGTGCCAGCAGCTCGGCAGGGGGCCTACAAGAGACCCAGTACTTC
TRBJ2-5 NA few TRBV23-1 CASTYRDPRRETQYF TGCGCCAGCACCTACCGGGATCCTAGGCGAGAGACCCAGTACTTC
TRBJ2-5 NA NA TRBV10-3 CAISGGLETQYF TGTGCCATCAGTGGGGGGCTAGAGACCCAGTACTTC
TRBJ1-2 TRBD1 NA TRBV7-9 CASSLDRFFYGYTF TGTGCCAGCAGCTTGGACAGGTTCTTCTATGGCTACACCTTC